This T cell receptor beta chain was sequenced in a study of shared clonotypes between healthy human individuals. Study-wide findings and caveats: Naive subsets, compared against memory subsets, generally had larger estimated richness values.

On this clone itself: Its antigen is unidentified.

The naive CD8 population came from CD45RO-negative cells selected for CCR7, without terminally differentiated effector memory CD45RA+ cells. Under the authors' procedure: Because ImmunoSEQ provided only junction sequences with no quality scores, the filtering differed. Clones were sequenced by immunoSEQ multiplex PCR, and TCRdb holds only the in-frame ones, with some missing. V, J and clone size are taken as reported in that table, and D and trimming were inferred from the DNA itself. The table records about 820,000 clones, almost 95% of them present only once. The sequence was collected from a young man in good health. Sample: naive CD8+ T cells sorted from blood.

The CDR3 nucleotides read TGTGCCAGTAGGAATTTAGCGGGAGCGTTGTTTGAGCAGTTCTTC. Amino acids: CASRNLAGALFEQFF. This sequence joins TRBV19 and TRBJ2-1, with TRBD2 matching over 9 bases. The V gene end was trimmed by 6 bases and the J gene end by 9 bases; junction bases not matched to a gene: 12. The germline CDR1 and CDR2 sequences are LNHDA and SQIVND (reference sequence). The CDR3 length is 15 residues.